What follows is one TCR beta chain and its context. What it binds is unknown. V shed 5 bases and J shed 8 bases, with 18 bases lying between them. Germline V gene data show CDR1 as SEHNR and CDR2 as FQNEAQ (reference sequence). This CDR3 region has 15 residues. Treatment here: about 20 received Ad26.COV2.S at low or high dose, single or two shots; about 5 received placebo; per-sample allocation not given. The samples were gathered on day 63 after the first injection of vaccine or placebo. This sample is part of a study of Ad26.COV2.S vaccination and SARS-CoV-2 variants. General study findings and limits: Using TCR breadth and depth analyses may have led to underestimated total T cell responses. The study found similar non-spike TCR breadth in vaccine and placebo recipients. The study found higher spike-specific TCR breadth in vaccine than placebo recipients. Reportedly, after vaccination the spike-specific CD8+ and CD4+ T cell responses displayed substantial breadth.

Assay: immunoSEQ multiplex PCR; the TCRdb copy retains only in-frame clones and omits some. The sample yields some 340,000 clones, about 85% seen once. This specimen consisted of peripheral blood, obtained in a trial of Ad26.COV2.S vaccine versus placebo. The source of this sequence is a person between 18 and 65 years old who received the Ad26.COV2.S COVID-19 vaccine or a placebo. The chain uses TRBV7-9 and TRBJ2-2; D call uncertain. The CDR3 here is CASSGVTFRFGELFF. In nucleotides, the CDR3 is TGTGCCAGCAGCGGGGTTACTTTCCGATTTGGGGAGCTGTTTTTT.